Listed here are 22 T cell receptor beta chains from one sample, sequenced in a study of chemoradiotherapy in HPV16-positive cancers. Clones were sequenced by immunoSEQ multiplex PCR, and TCRdb holds only the in-frame ones, with some missing. Found here are around 2,300 clones, roughly 79% of them singletons; the top ten hold roughly a tenth. This sample comprised tumor tissue, obtained from a patient who underwent chemoradiotherapy. The receptors were sampled from a human donor with HPV-associated anogenital cancer.

This clone appeared once. The V call is TRBV7-2, the J call TRBJ1-4; D is unclear. Trimming left V 2 bases short and J 7 bases short, with 11 bases between. The germline V gene encodes CDR1 SGHTA and CDR2 FQGNSA. The CDR3 is 14 amino acids. The chain's CDR3 is CASSLLGTGEKLFF. CDR3 sequence (DNA): TGTGCCAGCAGCTTATTGGGAACCGGTGAAAAACTGTTTTTT.

The J gene is TRBJ1-2, the V gene TRBV29-1, with D possibly TRBD1 on 5 matching bases. V gave up 6 bases and J gave up 8 bases, with 16 bases separating them. Germline values: CDR1 SQVTM, CDR2 ANQGSEA. This CDR3 is 12 amino acids long. CDR3 sequence: CSVTGGSEGYTF. For the CDR3, the DNA is TGCAGCGTCACGGGGGGGTCAGAAGGCTACACCTTC.

This chain uses TRBV7-3 with TRBJ2-3; D gene uncertain. CDR1 SGHTA and CDR2 FQGTGA come from the germline V gene. The CDR3 runs to 12 residues. V was cut by 6 bases and J by 0 bases, with 4 bases left in between. This chain's CDR3 is CASSASTDTQYF. In DNA, the CDR3 is TGTGCCAGCAGTGCTAGCACAGATACGCAGTATTTT.

V gene TRBV27 combines with J gene TRBJ2-2, with TRBD2 matching 9 bases. Germline V gene data show CDR1 as MNHEY and CDR2 as SMNVEV (reference sequence). CDR3 length: 15 residues. Trimming at V came to 6 bases and at J to 2 bases, leaving 4 bases not matched to a gene. In nucleotides, the CDR3 is TGTGCCAGCAGGTCGGGACTAGCCAACACCGGGGAGCTGTTTTTT. It codes for CASRSGLANTGELFF.

The CDR3 DNA follows: TGTGCCATCAGTGCGGGGACTAGCGGGGGGTCGGATGAGCAGTTCTTC. This gives the protein CAISAGTSGGSDEQFF. The chain employs TRBV10-3 and TRBJ2-1, with TRBD2 matching 15 bases. V was clipped by 4 bases and J by 8 bases; unmatched bases: 6. Looked up from germline, CDR1 is ENHRY and CDR2 is SYGVKD. CDR3 length: 16 residues.

The chain links TRBV30 to TRBJ2-4; D call uncertain. CDR3 length: 13 residues. CDR1 is GTSNPN and CDR2 is SVGIG in the germline V gene (reference sequence). V lost 3 bases to trimming and J lost 1 base, with 7 bases between them. In DNA form, the CDR3 reads TGTGCCTGGAGCGGTGCGGCCAAAAACATTCAGTACTTC. Translation gives CAWSGAAKNIQYF. Based on the CDR3 plus reference TRBV30 and TRBJ2-4, the full variable domain is SQTIHQWPATLVQPVGSPLSLECTVEGTSNPNLYWYRQAAGRGLQLLFYSVGIGQISSEVPQNLSASRPQDRQFILSSKKLLLSDSGFYLCAWSGAAKNIQYFGAGTRLSVL.

This chain connects TRBV18 to TRBJ2-5, with TRBD2 matching 8 bases. The CDR3 sequence is 15 residues long. Germline V CDR1 and CDR2: KGHSH, LQKENI. Germline trimming cut 0 bases from V and 5 bases from J; bases unmatched to any gene: 5. The CDR3 loop is CASSPPSGTGETQYF. The CDR3 DNA follows: TGTGCCAGCTCACCACCTAGCGGGACGGGGGAGACCCAGTACTTC.

The chain has TRBV5-4 and TRBJ1-6; 10 positions agree with TRBD1. Trimming took 3 bases from V and 14 from J; bases not matched to a gene: 14. CDR1 and CDR2 (germline): SGHNT, YYREEE (reference sequence). This CDR3 has 16 amino acids. Written as DNA, the CDR3 is TGTGCCAGCAGCTCGGATCCGGGACAGGGGATAAGTACCCTCCACTTT. Amino acid sequence: CASSSDPGQGISTLHF.

The chain couples TRBV4-1 to TRBJ1-6; D not resolved. CDR3 length: 15 residues. The germline V and J ends were trimmed by 0 bases and 6 bases, with 9 bases remaining between them. Germline V gene lookup returns CDR1 MGHRA and CDR2 YSYEKL. CDR3 residues: CASSQDLWGNSPLHF. For the CDR3, the DNA is TGCGCCAGCAGCCAAGATCTGTGGGGTAATTCACCCCTCCACTTT.

The V gene is TRBV10-3, the J gene TRBJ2-7, with TRBD1 as a possible D gene (6 bases). The germline V and J ends were trimmed by 10 bases and 4 bases, with 23 bases remaining between them. The germline gives CDR1 ENHRY, CDR2 SYGVKD. There are 15 residues in the CDR3. CDR3 region: CASTPSTGARYEQYF. DNA of the CDR3: TGTGCCAGCACACCTTCGACAGGCGCAAGGTACGAGCAGTACTTC.

The chain combines TRBV11-3 with TRBJ2-1, with D possibly matching TRBD2 (6 bases). The V end was cut by 5 bases, the J end by 0 bases, with 14 bases between. The CDR3 length is 16 residues. The germline gives CDR1 SGHNT, CDR2 YENEEA. CDR3 loop: CASSGGAGGSYNEQFF. The CDR3 nucleotides are TGTGCCAGCAGCGGGGGAGCGGGTGGCTCCTACAATGAGCAGTTCTTC.

V gene TRBV6-1 combines with J gene TRBJ2-5; 8 bases are a match to TRBD1. The tail of the sequence fits TRBJ2-7 better, so the J call may be wrong. The CDR3 spans 14 residues. Germline assignment: CDR1 MNHNS and CDR2 SASEGT. This CDR3 reads CASSEGTGSDEQYF. The CDR3 DNA reads TGTGCCAGCAGTGAAGGGACAGGGTCGGACGAGCAGTACTTC.

V usage is TRBV6-5 and J usage is TRBJ1-2; D uncertain. The germline gives CDR1 MNHEY, CDR2 SVGAGI. CDR3 length: 15 amino acids. The V end lost 6 bases, the J end lost 4 bases, and 18 bases lay between the germline ends. CDR3 sequence reads: CASRPTRTRSYGYTF. CDR3 DNA sequence: TGTGCCAGCAGGCCCACCCGGACTCGTAGCTATGGCTACACCTTC.

The rearrangement uses TRBV29-1 and TRBJ2-4, with TRBD2 identical over 10 bases. Germline assignment: CDR1 SQVTM and CDR2 ANQGSEA. The J segment lost 4 bases and the V segment lost 7 bases, leaving 13 bases of the junction unmatched. The CDR3 is made up of 16 amino acids. CDR3 coding DNA: TGCAGCGGACGATCTAGCGGGGGACACCAGAAAAACATTCAGTACTTC. It translates to CSGRSSGGHQKNIQYF. The variable domain in full, completed from reference TRBV29-1 and TRBJ2-4, reads SAVISQKPSRDICQRGTSLTIQCQVDSQVTMMFWYRQQPGQSLTLIATANQGSEATYESGFVIDKFPISRPNLTFSTLTVSNMSPEDSSIYLCSGRSSGGHQKNIQYFGAGTRLSVL.

Regarding this clone: A junction boundary mismatches the germline segment, possibly from a read error. This chain uses TRBV2 with TRBJ1-5, with D possibly TRBD1 on 6 matching bases. Per germline, CDR1 SNHLY and CDR2 FYNNEI. The CDR3 is 12 residues long. The CDR3 region is CAYRDSNQPQHF. The DNA of the CDR3 is TGCGCTTACAGGGATAGCAATCAGCCCCAGCATTTT. Full variable domain (outside the CDR3, taken from reference TRBV2 and TRBJ1-5): EPEVTQTPSHQVTQMGQEVILRCVPISNHLYFYWYRQILGQKVEFLVSFYNNEISEKSEIFDDQFSVERPDGSNFTLKIRSTKLEDSAMYFCAYRDSNQPQHFGDGTRLSIL.

The CDR3 DNA is TGTGCCAGCAGCTTAAAAGCGGGGGGCTTTCAAGAGACCCAGTACTTC. As protein: CASSLKAGGFQETQYF. The genes are TRBV7-2 and TRBJ2-5; 9 nucleotides match TRBD2. Germline V lookup: CDR1 SGHTA, CDR2 FQGNSA. The V gene end was trimmed by 2 bases and the J gene end by 2 bases; junction bases not matched to a gene: 6. The CDR3 has 16 amino acids.

V gene TRBV30 combines with J gene TRBJ1-5, with 10 bases aligning to TRBD1. Germline V lookup: CDR1 GTSNPN, CDR2 SVGIG (reference sequence). After removal of 1 base from V and 5 bases from J, the junction contained 2 bases not matched to a gene. This CDR3 spans 14 amino acids. CDR3 coding DNA: TGTGCCTGGAGTGCGGGGACAGGGGATCAGCCCCAGCATTTT. Its protein product is CAWSAGTGDQPQHF. Full variable domain (missing parts from reference TRBV30 and TRBJ1-5): SQTIHQWPATLVQPVGSPLSLECTVEGTSNPNLYWYRQAAGRGLQLLFYSVGIGQISSEVPQNLSASRPQDRQFILSSKKLLLSDSGFYLCAWSAGTGDQPQHFGDGTRLSIL.

This clone was counted only a few times. V is TRBV28 and J is TRBJ1-5, with D uncertain. Between the trimmed V and J ends, which lost 5 bases and 1 base, there was a span of 9 bases. Germline V gene sequence: CDR1 MDHEN, CDR2 SYDVKM. This CDR3 comprises 14 residues. The DNA of the CDR3 is TGTGCCAGCAGTCTGTCTAGGAGCAATCAGCCCCAGCATTTT. Translated, it gives CASSLSRSNQPQHF.

The chain has TRBV2 and TRBJ1-6, with D possibly being TRBD1 (6 bases). The germline CDR1 and CDR2 sequences are SNHLY and FYNNEI. Trimming took 10 bases from V and 7 from J, leaving 14 bases between them. This CDR3 contains 13 residues. CDR3 sequence: CATRRGQNSPLHF. In DNA form, the CDR3 reads TGTGCCACCCGACGGGGGCAAAATTCACCCCTCCACTTT.

The chain employs TRBV11-2 and TRBJ2-7; D is ambiguous. V lost 4 bases to trimming and J lost 7 bases, with 17 bases between them. Germline loops: CDR1 SGHAT, CDR2 FQNNGV. The CDR3 is 14 amino acids. The CDR3 is CASSSTWAQSEQYF. The CDR3 region has the DNA TGTGCCAGCAGCTCGACATGGGCGCAATCGGAGCAGTACTTC.

This clone showed up just a few times. The V and J genes are TRBV6-5 and TRBJ1-5; a possible D gene is TRBD1 (5 bases). Trimming shortened V by 2 bases and J by 7 bases, and 12 bases separated the two germline ends. Germline values: CDR1 MNHEY, CDR2 SVGAGI. The length of the CDR3 is 14 residues. The CDR3 sequence is CASSYGGANQPQHF. The CDR3 DNA reads as TGTGCCAGCAGTTACGGTGGGGCCAACCAGCCCCAGCATTTT.

This clone has just a few counts. V usage is TRBV19 and J usage is TRBJ2-1, with D possibly TRBD2 on 6 matching bases. Trimming stripped 3 bases from V and 8 bases from J, with 20 bases between. Germline CDR1 and CDR2: LNHDA and SQIVND (reference sequence). The CDR3 sequence is 16 residues long. Here the CDR3 DNA reads TGTGCCAGTAGTATTGGCGCGGCGGGAAGAAGGTATGAGCAGTTCTTC. Protein sequence: CASSIGAAGRRYEQFF.